This T cell receptor (beta chain) is from a study of blood T cell repertoires in COVID-19. Study-level information: Sites across the United States, Italy and Spain contributed samples from acute and convalescent COVID-19. Sources were T cells, B-cell-depleted T cells, or PBMCs; the material itself was cDNA or gDNA.

Methods used by the authors: Amplification of reference gene primers was used by the study to estimate nucleated cell counts. Clones were sequenced by immunoSEQ multiplex PCR, and TCRdb holds only the in-frame ones, with some missing. Clone size and the V and J calls come from that table; the DNA yielded D and trimming. This table holds some 81,000 clones, around 90% found once. Looked up from germline, CDR1 is SGHAT and CDR2 is FQNNGV. V dropped 4 bases and J dropped 2; count of bases not matched to a gene: 10. The CDR3 extends over 16 amino acids. The V gene is TRBV11-2, the J gene TRBJ2-7, with TRBD1 matching over 8 bases. Sequenced sample: peripheral blood. The receptor comes from a woman in her forties or fifties in a cohort sampled during active COVID-19. Written as DNA, the CDR3 is TGTGCCAGCAGCTCCCATGGGGGACAGGCCGCCTACGAGCAGTACTTC. Translating it yields CASSSHGGQAAYEQYF.